The 22 T cell receptor beta chains reported below all come from one sample, sequenced in a study of post-analysis software for immune sequencing data. Broader study findings: Comparison of patients with controls showed five TRBV segments more frequent in patients, TRBV5-6, TRBV5-1 and TRBV20-1 among them.

These TCRs are of unknown antigen specificity. cDNA libraries for TCR beta contained unique molecular identifiers. Each CDR3 protein is one row after TCRdb ran MiXCR on the PCR reads. This sample has approximately 730,000 distinct CDR3 sequences, with 46% found just once. Sequencing was done on a sample of blood. All receptors derive from a girl aged 5-17 years with multiple sclerosis.

V usage is TRBV10-3 and J usage is TRBJ2-1; D remains ambiguous. Per the germline V gene, CDR1 is ENHRY and CDR2 is SYGVKD. The CDR3 is made up of 13 amino acids. V shed 1 base and J shed 5 bases, with 6 bases lying between them. CDR3 sequence: CAISELGNNEQFF. The CDR3 nucleotides read TGTGCCATCAGTGAGTTAGGCAACAATGAGCAGTTCTTC.

This clonotype came up a few times. The chain combines TRBV2 with TRBJ2-3; TRBD2 aligns across 7 bases. The germline CDR1 and CDR2 sequences are SNHLY and FYNNEI. The CDR3 covers 16 residues. CDR3 sequence: CGSGSGGRGGADTQYF. The CDR3 coding sequence is TGTGGGTCAGGGAGTGGCGGGAGAGGAGGCGCAGATACGCAGTATTTT.

The CDR3 bases are TGTGCCAGCAGCCAAGACGCTAGCTCCTACAATGAGCAGTTCTTC. It translates to CASSQDASSYNEQFF. The chain has TRBV14 and TRBJ2-1; no clear D gene. Trimming removed 0 bases from V and 0 bases from J, with 6 bases in between. The CDR3 covers 15 residues. In germline, CDR1 is SGHDN, CDR2 FVKESK.

The CDR3 sequence is CASSLATARETQYF. In nucleotides, the CDR3 is TGTGCCAGCAGCTTAGCGACTGCACGGGAGACGCAGTATTTT. This chain connects TRBV7-9 to TRBJ2-3; perhaps TRBD2 as D (6 bases). The germline gives CDR1 SEHNR, CDR2 FQNEAQ (reference sequence). Trimming removed 0 bases at V and 9 bases at J, with 13 bases between. There are 14 residues in the CDR3.

The chain joins TRBV10-3 to TRBJ2-5; 7 nucleotides line up with TRBD1. J lost 2 bases, V lost 6 bases, and 9 bases had no gene match. The CDR3 runs 15 residues. CDR1 is ENHRY and CDR2 is SYGVKD in the germline V gene. The CDR3 sequence is CAISAGTVVQETQYF. In DNA, the CDR3 is TGTGCCATCAGCGCCGGGACAGTCGTTCAAGAGACCCAGTACTTC.

This rearrangement joins TRBV7-2 to TRBJ2-3, with TRBD2 matching over 11 bases. J lost 2 bases, V lost 5 bases, and 6 bases had no gene match. Germline V CDR1 and CDR2: SGHTA, FQGNSA. The CDR3 loop spans 16 amino acids. The CDR3 loop reads CASSPWTSGYTDTQYF. The CDR3 DNA follows: TGTGCCAGCAGCCCCTGGACTAGCGGGTACACAGATACGCAGTATTTT.

This clonotype has more than one count but fewer than ten. The CDR3: CASSPQIAGLQETQYF. The CDR3 DNA follows: TGCGCCAGCAGCCCCCAGATAGCGGGTCTCCAAGAGACCCAGTACTTC. The chain employs TRBV5-1 and TRBJ2-5; 7 positions agree with TRBD2. Germline CDR1 is SGHRS and CDR2 is YFSETQ. The J segment lost 1 base and the V segment lost 4 bases, leaving 10 bases of the junction unmatched. The CDR3 is 16 residues long.

The rearrangement uses TRBV4-1 and TRBJ2-7; D possibly corresponds to TRBD2 (6 bases). The germline V gene has CDR1 MGHRA and CDR2 YSYEKL. Deletions cut 4 bases from V and 3 bases from J, with 19 bases between. The CDR3 covers 16 residues. Here the CDR3 reads CASSPGLRAGIYEQYF. The DNA of the CDR3 is TGCGCCAGCAGCCCAGGACTAAGGGCGGGTATCTACGAGCAGTACTTC.

The chain employs TRBV13 and TRBJ2-4, with D unclear. Germline V gives CDR1 PRHDT, CDR2 FYEKMQ (reference sequence). V lost 4 bases and J 13 bases, leaving 14 bases between the germline ends. This CDR3 has 12 residues. CDR3 bases: TGTGCCAGCAGCTCCCCTGGGGAAGAGCAGTACTTC. It is translated as CASSSPGEEQYF. Looking up the rest from reference TRBV13 and TRBJ2-4 gives the full variable domain: AAGVIQSPRHLIKEKRETATLKCYPIPRHDTVYWYQQGPGQDPQFLISFYEKMQSDKGSIPDRFSAQQFSDYHSELNMSSLELGDSALYFCASSSPGEEQYFGAGTRLSVL.

The genes are TRBV4-2 and TRBJ1-4; D gene unclear. The ends were cut back, 0 bases at V and 7 bases at J, with 15 bases in the middle. CDR3 size: 16 residues. Germline V gene lookup returns CDR1 LGHNA and CDR2 YNFKEQ. CDR3 residues: CASSQDSGPEGEKLFF. CDR3 in DNA: TGTGCCAGCAGCCAAGATTCTGGCCCTGAGGGTGAAAAACTGTTTTTT.

The chain joins TRBV6-5 to TRBJ2-1, with TRBD1 identical over 7 bases. CDR3 size: 17 residues. The germline V gene encodes CDR1 MNHEY and CDR2 SVGAGI. J lost 10 bases, V lost 2 bases, and 17 bases had no gene match. The CDR3 loop reads CASSYPRGAGEQGEQFF. The CDR3 bases are TGTGCCAGCAGTTACCCCAGAGGCGCGGGCGAACAGGGGGAGCAGTTCTTC.

This chain joins TRBV4-2 and TRBJ2-1; 13 nucleotides match TRBD2. Germline CDR1 is LGHNA and CDR2 is YNFKEQ. The length of the CDR3 is 16 residues. Trimming took 1 base from V and 8 from J; bases not matched to a gene: 5. The CDR3 DNA reads TGTGCCAGCAGCCAAGTATGGACTAGCGGGAGTGATGAGCAGTTCTTC. It specifies CASSQVWTSGSDEQFF.

The V and J genes are TRBV27 and TRBJ2-5; D gene ambiguous. This CDR3 comprises 14 residues. Germline CDR1 and CDR2: MNHEY and SMNVEV (reference sequence). Trimming pared 10 bases from V and 0 bases from J, leaving 15 bases between. CDR3 DNA sequence: TGTGCCACCAGCAAGACCGCGTACCAAGAGACCCAGTACTTC. Protein: CATSKTAYQETQYF.

Here the CDR3 reads CSVAGLGSYEQYF. DNA of the CDR3: TGCAGCGTTGCGGGACTAGGTAGCTACGAGCAGTACTTC. V and J are TRBV29-1 and TRBJ2-7; 8 bases line up with TRBD2. CDR1 SQVTM and CDR2 ANQGSEA come from the germline V gene. The V and J ends lost 4 bases and 3 bases, in that order; junction bases with no gene match: 5. The CDR3 covers 13 residues.

V and J are TRBV7-9 and TRBJ1-1; D not certain. The germline gives CDR1 SEHNR, CDR2 FQNEAQ (reference sequence). The CDR3 is 13 amino acids. With 5 bases removed from V and 3 bases from J, the gap between germline ends came to 10 bases. CDR3 bases: TGTGCCAGCAGCCGGGTGGTGTACACTGAAGCTTTCTTT. Encoded protein: CASSRVVYTEAFF.

In this sample, this clonotype turned up a few times. The rearrangement joins TRBV7-8 to TRBJ2-5; no clear D. V was shortened by 7 bases and J by 3 bases, with 9 bases between the two germline ends. The CDR3 extends over 12 amino acids. Germline V lookup: CDR1 SGHVS, CDR2 FQNEAQ. The CDR3 spells CASNRWEETQYF. The CDR3 nucleotides read TGTGCCAGCAACCGATGGGAAGAGACCCAGTACTTC.

The chain joins TRBV11-2 to TRBJ2-7; TRBD2 is a possible D gene (5 bases). V shed 3 bases and J shed 0 bases, with 12 bases lying between them. The CDR3 extends over 15 amino acids. Germline V gene lookup returns CDR1 SGHAT and CDR2 FQNNGV. The CDR3 region has the DNA TGTGCCAGCAGCTTCGGAGGAGGCCCCTCCTACGAGCAGTACTTC. Its translation is CASSFGGGPSYEQYF. Based on the CDR3 plus reference TRBV11-2 and TRBJ2-7, the full variable domain is EAGVAQSPRYKIIEKRQSVAFWCNPISGHATLYWYQQILGQGPKLLIQFQNNGVVDDSQLPKDRFSAERLKGVDSTLKIQPAKLEDSAVYLCASSFGGGPSYEQYFGPGTRLTVT.

The gene calls are TRBV5-1 and TRBJ1-5, with D possibly matching TRBD1 (6 bases). V lost 0 bases to trimming and J lost 1 base, with 8 bases between them. Per the germline V gene, CDR1 is SGHRS and CDR2 is YFSETQ. This CDR3 contains 15 residues. This chain's CDR3 is CASSLGTESNQPQHF. The CDR3, as DNA: TGCGCCAGCAGCTTGGGGACAGAGAGCAATCAGCCCCAGCATTTT.

The chain employs TRBV27 and TRBJ2-1; 9 nucleotides match TRBD2. This CDR3 is 14 amino acids long. Germline CDR1 reads MNHEY; CDR2 reads SMNVEV (reference sequence). After removal of 6 bases from V and 8 bases from J, the junction contained 8 bases not matched to a gene. The DNA for the CDR3 is TGTGCCAGCAGCTGGGGACTAGCTGGGGATGAGCAGTTCTTC. Encoded protein: CASSWGLAGDEQFF.

V gene TRBV27 combines with J gene TRBJ2-3; weak D call: TRBD2 (6 bases). Between the trimmed V and J ends, which lost 8 bases and 2 bases, there was a span of 20 bases. Germline CDR1 reads MNHEY; CDR2 reads SMNVEV (reference sequence). The CDR3 contains 16 residues. This CDR3 is CASGYSGLRYTDTQYF. CDR3 DNA: TGTGCCAGCGGCTACTCGGGACTCCGATACACAGATACGCAGTATTTT.

This chain links TRBV9 with TRBJ2-2, with a tentative D call TRBD2 (6 bases). This CDR3 region has 13 residues. Germline CDR1 reads SGDLS; CDR2 reads YYNGEE. The V end was cut by 2 bases, the J end by 5 bases, with 7 bases between. CDR3 coding DNA: TGTGCCAGCAGCGTCCGGGGGACCGGGGAGCTGTTTTTT. Protein product: CASSVRGTGELFF.

The chain carries TRBV6-5 and TRBJ2-4, with 8 positions matching TRBD2. Trimming removed 2 bases from V and 4 bases from J; junction bases left unmatched: 10. CDR1 and CDR2 (germline): MNHEY, SVGAGI. The CDR3 loop spans 17 amino acids. The CDR3, as DNA: TGTGCCAGCAGTTACCTCCGTGGAGCGGGAGTTAAAAACATTCAGTACTTC. Translating gives CASSYLRGAGVKNIQYF.